This is a list of T cell receptor beta chains from one sample in a study of beta chain features in type 1 diabetes. Clones were read by immunoSEQ multiplex PCR, and TCRdb kept only the in-frame ones, dropping some. The sample holds under 400,000 clones, over 9.5% seen once. The sequenced sample consisted of naive CD4+ T cells from blood. The receptor set was obtained from a young woman with type 1 diabetes. The CDR3 runs from the conserved cysteine through the conserved F or W. The size of a clone is reported for some rows only, either as once, few or many, or as a class for expanded clones.

v_call	clone_size	j_call	cdr3_aa
TRBV5-1	few	TRBJ2-1	CASSLSLAGDNEQFF
TRBV18	few	TRBJ2-7	CASSPGQKYEQYF
TRBV28	-	TRBJ1-2	CASLRQGGLYGYTF
TRBV10-3	few	TRBJ2-5	CASSYGETQYF
TRBV6-5	-	TRBJ2-5	CASSYGLTSGQETQYF
TRBV15	few	TRBJ2-1	CATSRPRGGSSYNEQFF
TRBV6-6	-	TRBJ2-7	CASRSSGSSYEQYF
TRBV30	few	TRBJ2-4	CAWSVRIGAGEGKNIQYF
TRBV10-2	-	TRBJ2-7	CASRQGAYNEQYF
TRBV30	-	TRBJ2-1	CAWSGAGSYNEQFF
TRBV28	-	TRBJ2-7	CASSPRQGRYEQYF
TRBV28	few	TRBJ2-7	CASSLAYEQYF
TRBV28	few	TRBJ2-1	CASSRVSNEQFF
TRBV5-4	few	TRBJ2-1	CASSFGGDEQFF
TRBV5-1	-	TRBJ2-5	CASSLSEGTQYF
TRBV9	-	TRBJ2-7	CASSPLQDSYEQYF
TRBV6-4	-	TRBJ1-6	CASSEQGVGNSPLHF
TRBV2	-	TRBJ2-1	CASSEWSGTTKEQFF
TRBV4-3	-	TRBJ2-5	CASSQDFPQVQETQYF
TRBV6-5	few	TRBJ1-6	CASGWGDSPLHF
TRBV25-1	-	TRBJ1-6	CASSDLQAPDNSPLHF
TRBV9	-	TRBJ2-5	CASSVGGAGQETQYF
TRBV18	-	TRBJ2-6	CASSPATAGSGANVLTF
TRBV18	few	TRBJ2-7	CASSPPNRAEQYF
TRBV25-1	few	TRBJ2-5	CASSEWSGDRETQYF
TRBV7-9	-	TRBJ1-2	CASSPLAGNGYTF
TRBV30	-	TRBJ1-2	CAWIWDRGLYTF
TRBV5-1	-	TRBJ1-2	CASSLGAPVWGRNYGYTF
TRBV4-1	-	TRBJ2-3	CASSLTGLAGMDTQYF
TRBV7-9	few	TRBJ2-3	CASSFSSSTDTQYF
TRBV29-1	few	TRBJ2-3	CSASSGGTTDTQYF
TRBV28	-	TRBJ1-1	CASSFTRAFFGTEAFF
TRBV4-1	-	TRBJ2-1	CASSPGLAVSYNEQFF
TRBV7-2	-	TRBJ1-1	CASRVGGDGVAEAFF
TRBV15	few	TRBJ2-2	CATSREIMASSTGELFF
TRBV5-6	-	TRBJ2-6	CASSISNVLTF
TRBV7-2	-	TRBJ1-5	CASSLARSDQPQHF
TRBV23-1	-	TRBJ2-2	CASSPTGVRNDGTGELFF
TRBV5-6	few	TRBJ2-7	CASSLRQGSYEQYF
TRBV6-5	few	TRBJ1-2	CASSYSPGGRGGYTF
TRBV4-1	-	TRBJ1-6	CASSQEDMGQVNSPLHF
TRBV5-1	-	TRBJ1-1	CASSSPGQSYLNTEAFF
TRBV14	-	TRBJ1-4	CASSRYGEKLFF
TRBV14	few	TRBJ1-1	CASSQGGRDTPIF
TRBV6-5	-	TRBJ2-5	CASKDSQDQETQYF
TRBV10-3	few	TRBJ2-1	CAIRGGLAGYNEQFF
TRBV25-1	-	TRBJ1-2	CASSGTGEANYGYTF
TRBV11-2	-	TRBJ1-2	CASSPQGLGGYTF
TRBV30	few	TRBJ1-6	CAWSKASGLPLHF
TRBV4-2	few	TRBJ2-1	CASSHSWTSGRDGQFF
TRBV7-2	-	TRBJ2-1	CASSPLRVLGALASEQFF
TRBV29-1	few	TRBJ2-7	CSVAGGFRSYEQYF
TRBV19	-	TRBJ1-1	CAASRGNTEAFF
TRBV28	-	TRBJ1-2	CASSPYSGGGYGYTF
TRBV28	few	TRBJ2-7	CASSLDTPYEQYF
TRBV7-7	once	TRBJ2-7	CASSLEKHRGYEQYF
TRBV28	-	TRBJ1-2	CASTAHDRGYGYTF
TRBV9	few	TRBJ1-3	CASSRPRGGNTIYF
TRBV19	few	TRBJ1-5	CASSITGINQPQHF
TRBV25-1	few	TRBJ2-7	CASSEPGPSSYEQYF